These 12 T cell receptor beta chains came from one sample sequenced in a study of blood T cell repertoires in COVID-19. Only in-frame clones appear in the TCRdb table, and some are missing; sequencing was by immunoSEQ multiplex PCR. This sample has 100,000 to 150,000 clones, with under 90% found just once. Sequenced sample: peripheral blood. The receptors originated from a man in his sixties with acute or convalescent COVID-19.

This sequence joins TRBV6-5 and TRBJ2-7; 9 bases line up with TRBD1. Germline CDR1 and CDR2: MNHEY and SVGAGI. The CDR3 has 15 amino acids. The V and J ends lost 6 bases and 6 bases, in that order; junction bases with no gene match: 12. CDR3 amino acids: CASSPTSTGGGEQYF. The DNA of the CDR3 is TGTGCCAGCAGCCCGACAAGTACAGGGGGCGGCGAGCAGTACTTC.

V usage is TRBV28 and J usage is TRBJ2-7, with TRBD1 matching 10 bases. The CDR3 contains 17 residues. After removal of 6 bases from V and 0 bases from J, the junction contained 11 bases not matched to a gene. Germline V gene data show CDR1 as MDHEN and CDR2 as SYDVKM. CDR3 DNA sequence: TGTGCCAGCAGAGAACCGGGACAGGGGCCGCTCTCCTACGAGCAGTACTTC. Protein: CASREPGQGPLSYEQYF.

The CDR3 sequence: CASSVGGYSNQPQHF. The CDR3 DNA reads TGTGCCAGCAGCGTCGGCGGTTATAGCAATCAGCCCCAGCATTTT. The rearrangement links TRBV9 to TRBJ1-5; D is undetermined. Per germline, CDR1 SGDLS and CDR2 YYNGEE. V was trimmed by 2 bases and J by 0 bases, leaving 9 bases between them. The CDR3 consists of 15 residues.

This clone came up a few times. This rearrangement joins TRBV5-6 to TRBJ2-7, with 8 bases fitting TRBD1. Trimming cost V 2 bases and J 6 bases; bases outside gene matches: 13. The germline CDR1 and CDR2 sequences are SGHDT and YYEEEE. This CDR3 has 16 amino acids. This chain's CDR3 is CASSFTRGQNPLEQYF. The DNA of the CDR3 is TGTGCCAGCAGCTTTACCAGGGGGCAAAATCCCCTCGAGCAGTACTTC.

V usage is TRBV7-2 and J usage is TRBJ2-2, with 7 bases aligning to TRBD2. Trimming at V came to 1 base and at J to 6 bases, leaving 8 bases not matched to a gene. From germline, CDR1 is SGHTA and CDR2 FQGNSA. This CDR3 region has 16 residues. CDR3 DNA sequence: TGTGCCAGCAGCTTAGGGGCGGGAGATTTAGCCGGGGAGCTGTTTTTT. It translates to CASSLGAGDLAGELFF.

V usage is TRBV6-5 and J usage is TRBJ1-1; D gene uncertain. Trimming took 1 base from V and 1 from J, leaving 7 bases between them. This CDR3 comprises 14 residues. In germline, CDR1 is MNHEY, CDR2 SVGAGI. The CDR3 nucleotides are TGTGCCAGCAGTTACTATGGGCGGAACACTGAAGCTTTCTTT. Amino acids: CASSYYGRNTEAFF.

This chain joins TRBV9 and TRBJ2-1; a possible D gene is TRBD2 (5 bases). This CDR3 has 10 amino acids. Trimming removed 7 bases at V and 8 bases at J, with 7 bases between. Germline loops: CDR1 SGDLS, CDR2 YYNGEE. In nucleotides, the CDR3 is TGTGCCAGCTCCGGGGATGAGCAGTTCTTC. It encodes CASSGDEQFF. The full variable domain, rest sourced from reference TRBV9 and TRBJ2-1, is DSGVTQTPKHLITATGQRVTLRCSPRSGDLSVYWYQQSLDQGLQFLIQYYNGEERAKGNILERFSAQQFPDLHSELNLSSLELGDSALYFCASSGDEQFFGPGTRLTVL.

In regard to this clone: The same CDR3 can be traced to other DNA sequences in this sample. The chain links TRBV9 to TRBJ2-1; 13 bases are a match to TRBD2. Germline trimming cut 0 bases from V and 6 bases from J; bases unmatched to any gene: 0. The CDR3 sequence is 15 residues long. Germline lookup yields CDR1 SGDLS and CDR2 YYNGEE. CDR3 in amino acids: CASSVGTSGSNEQFF. For the CDR3, the DNA is TGTGCCAGCAGCGTAGGGACTAGCGGGAGCAATGAGCAGTTCTTC.

The chain uses TRBV19 and TRBJ2-1, with 10 bases identical to TRBD2. Germline CDR1 and CDR2: LNHDA and SQIVND (reference sequence). V trimming: 3 bases; J trimming: 6 bases; junction bases outside the gene matches: 5. The CDR3 has 15 amino acids. The CDR3 loop reads CASSIFLAGANEQFF. The CDR3 DNA is TGTGCCAGTAGTATTTTCCTAGCGGGAGCCAATGAGCAGTTCTTC.

This clone was seen once. The chain uses TRBV12-2 and TRBJ2-2; the table's D gene call, TRBD2, was not cross checked with the DNA. TRBV12-2 is classified as a pseudogene. The CDR3 is made up of 17 amino acids. Here the CDR3 reads CASRLKGLRGNTGELFF. The CDR3 region has the DNA TGTGCAAGTCGCTTAAAGGGCTTGCGGGGGAACACCGGGGAGCTGTTTTTT.

The chain is built from TRBV5-4 and TRBJ2-2, with 7 bases identical to TRBD1. This CDR3 is built from 15 residues. CDR1 is SGHNT and CDR2 is YYREEE in the germline V gene (reference sequence). V lost 0 bases and J lost 1; bases outside the gene matches: 0. CDR3 coding DNA: TGTGCCAGCAGCTTGGGGACAGGGAACACCGGGGAGCTGTTTTTT. It specifies CASSLGTGNTGELFF.

The genes are TRBV6-6 and TRBJ2-1; TRBD1 might be the D (8 bases). The CDR3 length is 18 residues. Trimming shortened V by 5 bases and J by 4 bases, and 24 bases separated the two germline ends. Germline V gene data show CDR1 as MNHNY and CDR2 as SVGAGI (reference sequence). Here the CDR3 reads CASSPPWTGRVGYNEQFF. CDR3 coding DNA: TGTGCCAGCAGTCCCCCCTGGACAGGGAGGGTCGGGTACAATGAGCAGTTCTTC.